The 7 T cell receptor beta chains given below trace back to one sample, sequenced in a study of T cell responses to AZD1222 COVID-19 vaccine. The table came from immunoSEQ multiplex PCR; TCRdb's copy has only in-frame clones and leaves some out. This table has roughly 190,000 clones, more than 85% appearing once. Sequences were derived from peripheral blood, sampled 28 days after the second AZD1222 dose. Receptors were obtained from an adult who received the AZD1222 COVID-19 vaccine.

The CDR3 bases are TGTGCCAGCAGCTTAAGGGGGACAGGGGTCCACGAGCAGTACTTC. This gives the protein CASSLRGTGVHEQYF. The V and J genes are TRBV7-9 and TRBJ2-7; TRBD1 matches 10 bases. J lost 5 bases, V lost 2 bases, and 6 bases had no gene match. The CDR3 spans 15 residues. Looked up from germline, CDR1 is SEHNR and CDR2 is FQNEAQ (reference sequence).

The chain combines TRBV5-4 with TRBJ1-2; 10 nucleotides agree with TRBD1. In germline, CDR1 is SGHNT, CDR2 YYREEE (reference sequence). This CDR3 is built from 13 residues. V dropped 5 bases and J dropped 8; count of bases not matched to a gene: 6. The CDR3 nucleotides are TGTGCCAGCAGGACGGGACAGGGGCCCGGCTACACCTTC. As protein: CASRTGQGPGYTF.

V usage is TRBV19 and J usage is TRBJ1-2, with D perhaps matching TRBD1 (6 bases). This CDR3 contains 12 residues. Germline V gene lookup returns CDR1 LNHDA and CDR2 SQIVND (reference sequence). Trimming cost V 5 bases and J 7 bases, with 11 bases left between them. This chain's CDR3 is CASSVTGRGYTF. The CDR3 DNA sequence: TGTGCCAGTAGTGTGACAGGACGTGGCTACACCTTC. Full variable domain (remainder filled in from reference TRBV19 and TRBJ1-2): DGGITQSPKYLFRKEGQNVTLSCEQNLNHDAMYWYRQDPGQGLRLIYYSQIVNDFQKGDIAEGYSVSREKKESFPLTVTSAQKNPTAFYLCASSVTGRGYTFGSGTRLTVV.

The gene calls are TRBV2 and TRBJ1-1, with 7 bases that match TRBD1. The CDR3 consists of 14 residues. Unmatched junction bases numbered 8, after V lost 3 bases and J lost 7 bases. Germline values: CDR1 SNHLY, CDR2 FYNNEI. The CDR3 nucleotides are TGTGCCAGCAGTGAGATATTCCGGGACAGTGAAGCTTTCTTT. Residues: CASSEIFRDSEAFF.

The chain links TRBV7-8 to TRBJ2-5; no reliable D call. Per germline, CDR1 SGHVS and CDR2 FQNEAQ. Trimming shortened V by 2 bases and J by 2 bases, and 0 bases separated the two germline ends. The CDR3 consists of 11 residues. The CDR3 DNA reads as TGTGCCAGCAGCTTACAAGAGACCCAGTACTTC. Translation: CASSLQETQYF.

The chain couples TRBV5-1 to TRBJ2-1; D perhaps matches TRBD1 (6 bases). Germline CDR1 is SGHRS and CDR2 is YFSETQ. Trimming stripped 6 bases from V and 0 bases from J, with 16 bases between. This CDR3 region has 16 residues. Written as DNA, the CDR3 is TGCGCCAGCACCTACGTGGGGGCAGGCTCCTACAATGAGCAGTTCTTC. It translates to CASTYVGAGSYNEQFF.

This clone has only one observation. The chain combines TRBV18 with TRBJ2-2; 13 bases are a match to TRBD2. Germline assignment: CDR1 KGHSH and CDR2 LQKENI. There are 18 residues in the CDR3. The V segment lost 3 bases and the J segment 6 bases; nucleotides outside the gene matches: 10. The CDR3 DNA reads TGTGCCAGCTCACCTCGGACTAGCGGGAGTCTAAGGTCCGGGGAGCTGTTTTTT. Amino acid sequence: CASSPRTSGSLRSGELFF.